The 25 T cell receptor beta chains reported below all come from one sample, sequenced in a study of T cell responses to AZD1222 COVID-19 vaccine. Clones were sequenced by immunoSEQ multiplex PCR, and TCRdb holds only the in-frame ones, with some missing. Seen here are 180,000 or so clones, about 91% observed once, and the top ten hold 6% to 8.5%. Sequenced material: peripheral blood, taken on day 0 of AZD1222 vaccination. Receptors originate from an adult in good health.

The rearrangement links TRBV15 to TRBJ2-1; 8 bases map to TRBD2. The CDR3 is made up of 15 amino acids. CDR1 LNHNV and CDR2 YYDKDF come from the germline V gene (reference sequence). The V and J ends lost 1 base and 12 bases, in that order; junction bases with no gene match: 11. For the CDR3, the DNA is TGTGCCACCAGCAGAGCCCCCTCCGGGACTAGACTGCAGTTCTTC. Its translation is CATSRAPSGTRLQFF.

The sample holds a few counts of this clone. The rearrangement uses TRBV7-9 and TRBJ1-1, with a tentative D call TRBD1 (5 bases). Trimming removed 1 base at V and 4 bases at J, with 7 bases between. From germline, CDR1 is SEHNR and CDR2 FQNEAQ (reference sequence). This CDR3 is 13 amino acids long. This CDR3 reads CASSLDRGTEAFF. The DNA of the CDR3 is TGTGCCAGCAGCTTAGATAGGGGCACTGAAGCTTTCTTT. Filled out from reference TRBV7-9 and TRBJ1-1, the complete variable domain reads DTGVSQNPRHKITKRGQNVTFRCDPISEHNRLYWYRQTLGQGPEFLTYFQNEAQLEKSRLLSDRFSAERPKGSFSTLEIQRTEQGDSAMYLCASSLDRGTEAFFGQGTRLTVV.

The V gene is TRBV4-1, the J gene TRBJ1-5; D is perhaps TRBD1 (5 bases). CDR1 is MGHRA and CDR2 is YSYEKL in the germline V gene. Trimming shortened V by 5 bases and J by 6 bases, and 17 bases separated the two germline ends. This CDR3 has 15 residues. The CDR3 DNA follows: TGCGCCAGCAGCTGGGACTTCGGGGGGAGTCAGCCCCAGCATTTT. It codes for CASSWDFGGSQPQHF.

This clone is a singleton in its sample. This chain uses TRBV4-2 with TRBJ1-3; TRBD1 aligns across 7 bases. In germline, CDR1 is LGHNA, CDR2 YNFKEQ. J was trimmed by 4 bases and V by 4 bases; bases with no gene match: 10. The CDR3 sequence is 16 residues long. Here the CDR3 DNA reads TGTGCCAGCAGCCTCCTACCTCCGGGACAGGGAAACACCATATATTTT. Translating gives CASSLLPPGQGNTIYF.

The gene calls are TRBV6-2 or TRBV6-3 and TRBJ1-5; D not certain. Deletions cut 2 bases from V and 1 base from J, with 6 bases between. The germline CDR1 and CDR2 sequences are MNHEY and SVGEGT. The CDR3 is 14 residues long. CDR3 bases: TGTGCCAGCAGTTACACGGTGAGCAATCAGCCCCAGCATTTT. It specifies CASSYTVSNQPQHF.

The V call is TRBV5-4, the J call TRBJ2-3; 13 positions match TRBD2. The length of the CDR3 is 16 residues. J gave up 5 bases and V 1 base, and 4 bases lay outside the gene matches. The germline gives CDR1 SGHNT, CDR2 YYREEE (reference sequence). The CDR3 sequence: CASSLTSGGAGDTQYF. CDR3 in DNA: TGTGCCAGCAGCTTGACTAGCGGGGGGGCCGGAGATACGCAGTATTTT.

The chain recombines TRBV5-1 with TRBJ2-1; D perhaps matches TRBD2 (5 bases). The CDR3 runs to 17 residues. Trimming removed 0 bases from V and 3 bases from J, with 16 bases in between. Germline CDR1 reads SGHRS; CDR2 reads YFSETQ. CDR3 DNA sequence: TGCGCCAGCAGCTTGGGAATACGGGGTTCTGGCTACAATGAGCAGTTCTTC. Translated, it gives CASSLGIRGSGYNEQFF. The full variable domain, in which reference TRBV5-1 and TRBJ2-1 provide the parts outside the CDR3, is KAGVTQTPRYLIKTRGQQVTLSCSPISGHRSVSWYQQTPGQGLQFLFEYFSETQRNKGNFPGRFSGRQFSNSRSEMNVSTLELGDSALYLCASSLGIRGSGYNEQFFGPGTRLTVL.

V gene TRBV3-1 (or the pseudogene TRBV3-2) combines with J gene TRBJ2-1; 8 bases fit TRBD1. CDR1 is LGHDT and CDR2 is YNNKEL in the germline V gene (reference sequence). The CDR3 length is 12 residues. Losses at the gene ends were 6 bases for V and 7 bases for J; bases not matched to a gene: 2. The CDR3 spells CASRTGENEQFF. The CDR3 region has the DNA TGTGCCAGCAGGACAGGGGAAAATGAGCAGTTCTTC.

This clone occurred a few times. The V and J genes are TRBV7-3 and TRBJ2-1; 10 nucleotides match TRBD2. V dropped 2 bases and J dropped 6; count of bases not matched to a gene: 16. The germline gives CDR1 SGHTA, CDR2 FQGTGA. CDR3 length equals 19 residues. In DNA form, the CDR3 reads TGTGCCAGCAGCTTAGGGGCTAGCGGGGGCCCGCGGCTCCGCAATGAGCAGTTCTTC. Translation: CASSLGASGGPRLRNEQFF.

The chain has TRBV9 and TRBJ2-7, with D possibly being TRBD2 (6 bases). Germline values: CDR1 SGDLS, CDR2 YYNGEE. The V and J ends lost 0 bases and 2 bases respectively, with 12 bases between them. This CDR3 is 15 amino acids long. CDR3 sequence: CASSVAAGPAYEQYF. DNA of the CDR3: TGTGCCAGCAGCGTAGCGGCGGGGCCCGCCTACGAGCAGTACTTC.

Here the CDR3 DNA reads TGTGCCAGCAGTTCAGGACTAGAAAGGGACCAGTACTTC. Protein product: CASSSGLERDQYF. The chain couples TRBV7-8 to TRBJ2-5; 7 positions match TRBD2. Germline CDR1 SGHVS, CDR2 FQNEAQ. The V and J ends lost 6 bases and 10 bases, in that order; junction bases with no gene match: 11. This CDR3 comprises 13 residues.

The chain has TRBV10-3 and TRBJ2-3, with D perhaps being TRBD1 or TRBD2 (5 bases each). Between the trimmed V and J ends, which lost 6 bases and 1 base, there was a span of 11 bases. Germline V CDR1 and CDR2: ENHRY, SYGVKD. The CDR3 totals 14 residues. CDR3 DNA sequence: TGTGCCATCAGAGCAGGGAGCGGCACAGATACGCAGTATTTT. This codes for CAIRAGSGTDTQYF.

The chain uses TRBV24-1 and TRBJ2-4; D possibly corresponds to TRBD2 (7 bases). Germline values: CDR1 KGHDR, CDR2 SFDVKD. This CDR3 is built from 17 residues. The V and J ends lost 0 bases and 5 bases respectively, with 16 bases between them. CDR3 in DNA: TGTGCCACCAGTGATTTGCGGGAGGACCAGGGGCAAAACATTCAGTACTTC. Translation: CATSDLREDQGQNIQYF.

This chain links TRBV3-1 (or the pseudogene TRBV3-2) with TRBJ2-3; 8 bases fit TRBD2. This CDR3 spans 16 amino acids. Trimming at V came to 4 bases and at J to 5 bases, leaving 11 bases not matched to a gene. Germline assignment: CDR1 LGHDT and CDR2 YNNKEL (reference sequence). CDR3 nucleotide sequence: TGTGCCAGCAGCCCGGGGGGGACGGCGAGAGGAGATACGCAGTATTTT. The encoded protein is CASSPGGTARGDTQYF.

The chain carries TRBV5-1 and TRBJ2-1; no definite D call. V lost 4 bases to trimming and J lost 7 bases, with 21 bases between them. This CDR3 is 16 amino acids long. Per the germline V gene, CDR1 is SGHRS and CDR2 is YFSETQ. CDR3 DNA: TGCGCCAGCAGCCTCACCGCGTCGACTGGGGTTAATGAGCAGTTCTTC. This sequence encodes CASSLTASTGVNEQFF.

V is TRBV6-5 and J is TRBJ1-1; D gene uncertain. Germline values: CDR1 MNHEY, CDR2 SVGAGI. The CDR3 consists of 14 residues. The ends were cut back, 8 bases at V and 1 base at J, with 14 bases in the middle. The CDR3 DNA follows: TGTGCCAGCCCTCTAACGATGGAGAACACTGAAGCTTTCTTT. This sequence encodes CASPLTMENTEAFF.

The V gene is TRBV7-3, the J gene TRBJ2-3; a possible D gene is TRBD1 (5 bases). Trimming removed 1 base at V and 10 bases at J, with 9 bases between. CDR1 and CDR2 (germline): SGHTA, FQGTGA. This CDR3 comprises 12 residues. The CDR3 protein is CASSLMQGPQYF. CDR3 DNA: TGTGCCAGCAGCTTAATGCAGGGCCCGCAGTATTTT. Supplemented by reference TRBV7-3 and TRBJ2-3, the full variable domain reads GAGVSQTPSNKVTEKGKYVELRCDPISGHTALYWYRQSLGQGPEFLIYFQGTGAADDSGLPNDRFFAVRPEGSVSTLKIQRTERGDSAVYLCASSLMQGPQYFGPGTRLTVL.

The sample holds one count of this clone. The chain carries TRBV10-3 and TRBJ1-6; unclear D gene. Trimming took off 0 bases at V and 7 bases at J, with 10 bases between the two ends. Per the germline V gene, CDR1 is ENHRY and CDR2 is SYGVKD. The CDR3 sequence is 15 residues long. The CDR3 loop reads CAISESRQNNSPLHF. The CDR3 nucleotides read TGTGCCATCAGTGAGTCAAGGCAGAACAATTCACCCCTCCACTTT.

The rearrangement links TRBV6-2 or TRBV6-3 to TRBJ1-1; D possibly corresponds to TRBD1 (6 bases). CDR3 length: 15 residues. V was pared by 2 bases and J by 2 bases, with 12 bases between. Germline V gene lookup returns CDR1 MNHEY and CDR2 SVGEGT. The CDR3 nucleotides are TGTGCCAGCAGTTACACGGGACATATAAACACTGAAGCTTTCTTT. Its protein product is CASSYTGHINTEAFF.

The CDR3 DNA is TGTGCCAGCACGTTAGGGAACTATGGCTACACCTTC. This encodes CASTLGNYGYTF. This chain links TRBV9 with TRBJ1-2; D not certain. The V gene lost 6 bases and the J gene lost 2 bases, with 8 bases spanning the gap. CDR1 is SGDLS, CDR2 YYNGEE, per germline. This CDR3 is built from 12 residues.

The chain couples TRBV5-1 to TRBJ2-1, with TRBD1 identical over 7 bases. Losses at the gene ends were 4 bases for V and 9 bases for J; bases not matched to a gene: 7. Germline CDR1 reads SGHRS; CDR2 reads YFSETQ. The CDR3 is made up of 13 amino acids. The CDR3 DNA sequence: TGCGCCAGCAGCCTGGGTAACAGGGGTGAGCAGTTCTTC. It yields the protein CASSLGNRGEQFF.

As regards this clone: The identical CDR3 is also encoded by other nucleotide sequences in the sample. The chain carries TRBV6-4 and TRBJ2-3, with 8 bases fitting TRBD2. The CDR3 is 15 residues long. Germline values: CDR1 MRHNA, CDR2 SNTAGT. Trimming took 3 bases from V and 1 from J; bases not matched to a gene: 3. Written as DNA, the CDR3 is TGTGCCAGCAGTGAGAGTAGCGGGGGCACAGATACGCAGTATTTT. Its translation is CASSESSGGTDTQYF.

The rearrangement links TRBV12-3 or TRBV12-4 to TRBJ2-3, with TRBD1 matching 8 bases. With V trimmed by 5 bases and J by 9 bases, 7 bases remained unmatched. The CDR3 sequence is 13 residues long. This CDR3 reads CASSDTGGSTQYF. The DNA of the CDR3 is TGTGCCAGCAGTGATACAGGGGGGTCGACGCAGTATTTT.

The rearrangement joins TRBV9 to TRBJ2-3; 7 bases agree with TRBD2. Germline assignment: CDR1 SGDLS and CDR2 YYNGEE. The CDR3 consists of 14 residues. Trimming cost V 4 bases and J 1 base; bases outside gene matches: 3. CDR3 sequence (DNA): TGTGCCAGCAGCCTTCGGGGGGGCACAGATACGCAGTATTTT. This encodes CASSLRGGTDTQYF.

This clone is a singleton in its sample. CDR3 region: CASAGQSYGYTF. The CDR3 DNA sequence: TGTGCCAGCGCGGGACAGTCCTATGGCTACACCTTC. J is TRBJ1-2 and V is TRBV2, with 7 bases that match TRBD1. The CDR3 consists of 12 residues. Germline loops: CDR1 SNHLY, CDR2 FYNNEI. Trimming cost V 8 bases and J 4 bases; bases outside gene matches: 4.